One and the same sample provided the 7 T cell receptor beta chains below, sequenced in a study of Graves' ophthalmopathy and Graves' hyperthyroidism. TCR beta CDR3 amplification used RNA transcripts. The library came from an HTBI-primed first-round RT-PCR and a second-round multiplex PCR. TCRdb reanalysed the multiplex PCR reads using MiXCR and keeps one entry per CDR3 protein. This sample has under 350,000 distinct CDR3 sequences, with under 20% found just once. The sequenced sample was peripheral blood. Receptors were obtained from an adult man with Graves' ophthalmopathy.

This clonotype occurred many times. This chain links TRBV4-1 with TRBJ1-1; no clear D. Trimming cost V 5 bases and J 1 base, with 8 bases left between them. CDR1 and CDR2 (germline): MGHRA, YSYEKL. CDR3 length: 13 residues. The CDR3: CASSSQWNTEAFF. CDR3 DNA: TGCGCCAGCAGCTCGCAGTGGAACACTGAAGCTTTCTTT.

This clonotype was picked up many times. The CDR3 DNA follows: TGTGCCAGCAGCTTAAGGGTCCTCAGTGAAGCTTTCTTT. Translation: CASSLRVLSEAFF. The V call is TRBV7-8, the J call TRBJ1-1; D is undetermined. Germline V CDR1 and CDR2: SGHVS, FQNEAQ. The CDR3 length is 13 residues. With 2 bases removed from V and 7 bases from J, the gap between germline ends came to 11 bases.

Only one count was recorded for this clonotype. The J gene is TRBJ2-7, the V gene TRBV27; 14 nucleotides align to TRBD2. Germline values: CDR1 MNHEY, CDR2 SMNVEV (reference sequence). V gave up 6 bases and J gave up 6 bases; unmatched junction bases: 10. The CDR3 sequence is 16 residues long. The CDR3 loop reads CASSLTMGLAGAEQYF. The DNA for the CDR3 is TGTGCCAGCAGCCTTACTATGGGACTAGCGGGAGCCGAGCAGTACTTC.

The chain uses TRBV6-1 and TRBJ1-5, with 7 bases aligning to TRBD1. The length of the CDR3 is 12 residues. Germline V gene sequence: CDR1 MNHNS, CDR2 SASEGT. V lost 6 bases, J lost 8 bases, and 4 bases stayed unmatched. The CDR3: CASRTGLEPQHF. For the CDR3, the DNA is TGTGCCAGCAGGACAGGGTTGGAGCCCCAGCATTTT.

This clonotype was picked up many times. The J gene is TRBJ1-2, the V gene TRBV4-1; D unresolved. This CDR3 contains 16 residues. CDR1 and CDR2 from the germline V gene are MGHRA and YSYEKL. The V end lost 0 bases, the J end lost 2 bases, and 13 bases lay between the germline ends. The CDR3 spells CASSQELRLTNYGYTF. As DNA, the CDR3 is TGCGCCAGCAGCCAAGAGCTCAGACTGACGAACTATGGCTACACCTTC.

To note about this clonotype: The junction shows a germline mismatch at one end, possibly a read error. V usage is TRBV28 and J usage is TRBJ1-5, with D possibly TRBD1 on 6 matching bases. CDR1 and CDR2 (germline): MDHEN, SYDVKM. CDR3 length: 15 amino acids. The CDR3 reads CASSPMGGRNQPQLF. DNA for the CDR3: TGTGCCAGCAGCCCCATGGGGGGCAGGAATCAGCCCCAGCTTTTT.

This clonotype was counted ten times or more. The chain joins TRBV2 to TRBJ2-1; 8 bases are shared with TRBD1. This CDR3 region has 14 residues. CDR1 SNHLY and CDR2 FYNNEI come from the germline V gene. V gave up 7 bases and J gave up 4 bases; unmatched junction bases: 6. The CDR3: CASKGQGRYNEQFF. In DNA form, the CDR3 reads TGTGCCAGCAAAGGACAGGGTCGTTACAATGAGCAGTTCTTC.